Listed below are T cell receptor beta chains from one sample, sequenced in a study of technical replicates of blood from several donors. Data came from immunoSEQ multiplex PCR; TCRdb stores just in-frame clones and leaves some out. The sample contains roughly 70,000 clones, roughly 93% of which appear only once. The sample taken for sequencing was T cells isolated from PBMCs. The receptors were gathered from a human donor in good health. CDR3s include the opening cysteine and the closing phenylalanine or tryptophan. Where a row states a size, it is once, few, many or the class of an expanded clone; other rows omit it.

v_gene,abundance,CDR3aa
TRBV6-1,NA,CASSITGNYGYTF
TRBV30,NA,CAWSGETGVEETETYYGYTF
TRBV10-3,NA,CAISGQGTYEQYF
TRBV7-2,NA,CASSLTTRGSVYTDTQYF
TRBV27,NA,CASSGRSTGKPYEQYF
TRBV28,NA,CASSLFSGNEQYF
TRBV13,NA,CASSLELQPRTYNEQFF
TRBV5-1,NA,CASSLPQGKVHNNEQFF
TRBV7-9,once,CASSRETLQYF
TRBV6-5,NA,CASSAAEETQYF
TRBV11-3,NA,CASSPTTGNQETQYF
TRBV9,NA,CASSAPIGGGELYEQYF
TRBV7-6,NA,CASSQRPASGLAGDVSYEQYF
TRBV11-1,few,CASSFSGGANTGELFF
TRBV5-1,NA,CASSTRTGLNYGYTF
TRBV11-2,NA,CASSLVAAYNEQFF
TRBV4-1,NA,CASSHGQNTEAFF
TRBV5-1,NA,CASSSWTGFDGYTF
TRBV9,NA,CASSVGGGTSEQFF
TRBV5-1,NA,CASGQLQDPGANVLTF
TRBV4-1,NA,CASRKRADTEAFF
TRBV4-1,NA,CASSFRQQMNTEAFF
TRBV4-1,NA,CASSQSWTGGGNTGELFF
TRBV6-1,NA,CASSNLEGARETQYF
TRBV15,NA,CATSSEGKGNTIYF
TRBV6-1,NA,CASSEGGRAGQPQHF
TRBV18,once,CASSQDRDEAFF
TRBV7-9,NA,CASSPGVWREWASDTQYF
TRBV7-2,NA,CASTSSRAEAFF
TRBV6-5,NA,CASSPTGDSYQPQHF
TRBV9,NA,CASSVQPLRGINSPLHF
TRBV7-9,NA,CASSLRRAMGRDTQYF
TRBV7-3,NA,CASSLTGKTDTQYF
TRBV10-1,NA,CASSPQAGGYYNEQFF
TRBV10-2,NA,CASTRDRGNYGYTF
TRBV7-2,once,CASSLGTAVSPLHF
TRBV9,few,CASSVEAGQGAGSPLHF
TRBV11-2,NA,CASSMGLAGEKSRNEQFF
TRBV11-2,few,CAERSGGTDTQYF
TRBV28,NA,CASRATGTSREQYF
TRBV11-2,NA,CAGGGQGEGYTF
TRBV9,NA,CASSPRQGSGLGEQYF
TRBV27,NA,CASSLSGSSGDEQFF
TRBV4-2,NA,CASSQGLAGPLISYEQYF
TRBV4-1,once,CASSLYGQGAEAFF
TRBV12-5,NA,CASGFLDSGNTGELFF
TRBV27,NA,CASSYGWAGTDTQYF